These T cell receptor beta chains were read from a single sample in a study of blood T cells in healthy people across ages. TCRdb ran MiXCR on the 5' RACE reads and lists one entry per CDR3 protein. The sample shows about 1.5 million distinct CDR3 sequences, under 55% of them seen only once. Sequencing was done on a sample of blood. Receptors were obtained from a woman under 30 in good health. The CDR3 runs from the conserved cysteine through the conserved F or W. D genes are given only for firm matches. Clone size is stated in some rows and not others, as once, few, many or a class when expanded.

V	J	size	D	DNA	CDR3
TRBV6-2/TRBV6-3	TRBJ1-6	-	-	TGTGCCAGCATTTACGGGGAGAATTCACCCCTCCACTTT	CASIYGENSPLHF
TRBV6-5	TRBJ2-1	-	TRBD2	TGTGCCAGCAGTCGAAGCGGGAGAGAGGGATCTGAGCAGTTCTTC	CASSRSGREGSEQFF
TRBV6-6	TRBJ2-1	few	-	TGTGCCAGCAGTTACGTCGGGAGCTCCTACAATGAGCAGTTCTTC	CASSYVGSSYNEQFF
TRBV28	TRBJ2-7	-	TRBD1	TGTGCCGGAAACAGGGGCCTTCCTTCCTACGAGCAGTACTTC	CAGNRGLPSYEQYF
TRBV7-8	TRBJ2-3	many	-	TGTGCCAGCAGCTTAGTCCGGCCCGGCCGTTTTAAGGATACGCAGTATTTT	CASSLVRPGRFKDTQYF
TRBV10-3	TRBJ2-1	-	-	TGTGCCATCAGTGATCTCCGTCGAACCGTGAACAATGAGCAGTTCTTC	CAISDLRRTVNNEQFF
TRBV9	TRBJ1-2	few	-	TGTGCCAGCAGCGTAGCTTACCACAACTATGGCTACACCTTC	CASSVAYHNYGYTF
TRBV20-1	TRBJ2-7	-	-	TGCAGTGCTAGAGCCGCTTTACCCCACTCCTACAATGAGCAGTACTTC	CSARAALPHSYNEQYF
TRBV7-2	TRBJ1-6	-	-	TGTGCCAGCAGCTTTATGGAGTCACCCCTCCACTTT	CASSFMESPLHF
TRBV7-9	TRBJ2-7	-	-	TGTGCCAGCAGCTTTGAACAGAGCTCCTACAATGAGCAGTACTTC	CASSFEQSSYNEQYF
TRBV7-3	TRBJ2-3	-	TRBD2	TGTGCCAGCAGCTTAACTCGGACTAGCGGCAGAAGTTCACAGTATTTT	CASSLTRTSGRSSQYF
TRBV6-1	TRBJ1-6	-	-	TGTGCCAGCAGTGAAAAGCCGGCTTCACCCCTCCACTTT	CASSEKPASPLHF
TRBV30	TRBJ1-2	-	-	TGTGCCTGGAGTGGAGGGAGACGCTATGGCTACACCTTC	CAWSGGRRYGYTF
TRBV20-1	TRBJ2-1	-	TRBD2	TGCAGTGCTAGAAGCCTAGCGGAGTACAATGAGCAGTTCTTC	CSARSLAEYNEQFF
TRBV12-3/TRBV12-4	TRBJ2-1	many	-	TGTGCCAGCACCAGGGAGAACTCCTACAATGAGCAGTTCTTC	CASTRENSYNEQFF
TRBV7-2	TRBJ1-5	-	-	TGTACCAGCAGTGAGTATGGGGGGACAATCAACAATCAGCCCCAGCATTTT	CTSSEYGGTINNQPQHF
TRBV7-2	TRBJ1-1	-	-	TGTGCCAGCAGCTCAGGCAGGGGCACCACTGAAGCTTTCTTT	CASSSGRGTTEAFF
TRBV4-3	TRBJ2-1	-	TRBD2	TGCGCCAGCAGCCAAGAAAGTGCTAGCGGGAGGTTAGGTAATGAGCAGTTCTTC	CASSQESASGRLGNEQFF
TRBV5-6	TRBJ2-1	-	TRBD2	TGTGCCAGCAGCCGCGGACTAGCGGGGCCCTATGAGCAGTTCTTC	CASSRGLAGPYEQFF